Following are 25 T cell receptor beta chains from one sample sequenced in a study of CD8+CD57+ T cells in acquired aplastic anemia. TCR beta VDJ and CDR3 were profiled, and genomic DNA was the template. TCRdb redid the calling of the reads with MiXCR, one entry per CDR3 protein. The sample has about 260,000 distinct CDR3 sequences; around 82% are singletons. Patients chosen for sequencing had CD8+CD57+ cells that had expanded, as shown by flow cytometry. The specimen sequenced was sorted CD4+, CD8+, or CD8+CD57+ T cells (not recorded which) from PBMCs. The receptor source for this set is a human donor with aplastic anemia.

Comment on this clonotype: It is likely a read error, because the conserved phenylalanine at the end of the CDR3 is missing. It is unclear where the CDR3 begins or ends on the DNA, so no DNA is shown, and the CDR3 is as TCRdb lists it. This rearrangement joins TRBV7-8 to TRBJ2-3. The CDR3 has 13 amino acids, counting both end residues. Germline lookup yields CDR1 SGHVS and CDR2 FQNEAQ. The CDR3 spells CASRLGGRDDTHY.

This chain connects TRBV7-3 to TRBJ1-2; D is unclear. This CDR3 is built from 14 residues. The V gene lost 8 bases and the J gene lost 2 bases, with 15 bases spanning the gap. Germline CDR1 SGHTA, CDR2 FQGTGA. The CDR3, as DNA: TGTGCCAGCTGGGGTGGAGGGTCAAACTATGGCTACACCTTC. It encodes CASWGGGSNYGYTF.

This chain uses TRBV20-1 with TRBJ1-2; 7 bases are a match to TRBD1. CDR3 length: 14 residues. V gave up 0 bases and J gave up 4 bases; unmatched junction bases: 5. Germline CDR1 and CDR2: DFQATT and SNEGSKA (reference sequence). DNA for the CDR3: TGCAGTGCTAGAGATGCAGGGGGTAGCTATGGCTACACCTTC. Residues: CSARDAGGSYGYTF.

This chain links TRBV11-3 with TRBJ2-2; TRBD1 is a possible D gene (6 bases). This CDR3 has 16 residues. V shed 7 bases and J shed 0 bases, with 15 bases lying between them. Germline-derived CDR1 and CDR2 are SGHNT and YENEEA. In DNA form, the CDR3 reads TGTGCCAGCAACCCGGACAGAAGCTCGAACACCGGGGAGCTGTTTTTT. Its protein is CASNPDRSSNTGELFF.

This clonotype has only a few counts. CDR3 bases: TGTGCCAGCAGCGTAGAGTCAGATACGCAGAATTTTGCTTTCTTT. Protein: CASSVESDTQNFAFF. The chain employs TRBV9 and TRBJ1-1; D uncertain. The CDR3 loop spans 15 amino acids. The V gene's germline CDR1 is SGDLS and CDR2 YYNGEE. Trimming removed 0 bases from V and 11 bases from J, with 20 bases in between.

In this sample, this clonotype turned up a few times. The V and J genes are TRBV7-9 and TRBJ2-1; 10 bases are a match to TRBD2. Germline V gene sequence: CDR1 SEHNR, CDR2 FQNEAQ (reference sequence). With V trimmed by 3 bases and J by 8 bases, 10 bases remained unmatched. The CDR3 consists of 16 residues. This chain's CDR3 is CASSFQGSGGSDEQFF. CDR3 coding DNA: TGTGCCAGCAGCTTTCAGGGTAGCGGGGGGAGCGATGAGCAGTTCTTC.

Details on this clonotype: The junction does not match germline at one end; this may be a read error. V gene TRBV9 combines with J gene TRBJ1-1; D possibly corresponds to TRBD1 (6 bases). Per germline, CDR1 SGDLS and CDR2 YYNGEE. CDR3 length: 14 residues. The CDR3 DNA reads TGTGCCAGCAGCGAACGGGGCAGGGGCGTGGACTATGGCTTT. It encodes CASSERGRGVDYGF. The complete variable domain, with remaining parts taken from reference TRBV9 and TRBJ1-1, reads DSGVTQTPKHLITATGQRVTLRCSPRSGDLSVYWYQQSLDQGLQFLIQYYNGEERAKGNILERFSAQQFPDLHSELNLSSLELGDSALYFCASSERGRGVDYGFGQGTRLTVV.

This chain uses TRBV24-1 with TRBJ1-1; perhaps TRBD1 as D (6 bases). V was pared by 4 bases and J by 12 bases, with 11 bases between. The CDR3 spans 11 residues. Germline CDR1 KGHDR, CDR2 SFDVKD. CDR3 DNA: TGTGCCACCAGTGAGTGGACAGCCCCTTTCTTT. Its translation: CATSEWTAPFF.

With regard to this clonotype: The junction departs from the called germline gene at one end, perhaps through a read error. The chain is built from TRBV7-2 and TRBJ2-2; weak D call: TRBD2 (7 bases). CDR1 is SGHTA, CDR2 FQGNSA, per germline. The CDR3 is made up of 17 amino acids. The CDR3: CASSHNPGGPNDGELFF. The CDR3 DNA reads TGCGCCAGCAGCCACAATCCCGGGGGGCCGAATGACGGGGAGCTGTTTTTT.

Concerning this clonotype itself: No conserved phenylalanine or tryptophan ends this CDR3, so it is likely a read error. The limits of the CDR3 on the DNA are not certain, so only TCRdb's listed CDR3 is given. The CDR3 reads CASSVAGGTEYC. The genes are TRBV7-8 and TRBJ2-3; the DNA was not used to check the table's D call, TRBD2. Germline V gene sequence: CDR1 SGHVS, CDR2 FQNEAQ. The CDR3 spans 12 residues, counting both ends.

On this clonotype itself: It is likely a read error, because the conserved phenylalanine at the end of the CDR3 is missing. The DNA is left out, because the CDR3 cannot be placed on it with certainty; the CDR3 is given as TCRdb lists it. J is TRBJ2-3 and V is TRBV7-8; the table names TRBD2, a call not compared with the DNA. The CDR3 region is 13 residues in length, termini included. Germline values: CDR1 SGHVS, CDR2 FQNEAQ. This CDR3 reads CASSLAGAPATQY.

This clonotype was seen once. As the CDR3 is not closed by the conserved phenylalanine or tryptophan, this likely results from a read error. The chain couples TRBV20-1 to TRBJ2-7, with D maybe TRBD2 (6 bases). CDR1 and CDR2 from the germline V gene are DFQATT and SNEGSKA (reference sequence). The CDR3 runs to 13 residues. CDR3 sequence: CSARDRDSCEQYL. In nucleotides, the CDR3 is TGCAGTGCTAGAGATCGGGACTCCTGCGAGCAGTACCTC.

Turning to this clonotype: Mismatch with germline at one junction end may stem from a read error. V is TRBV7-2 and J is TRBJ2-3; TRBD2 might be the D (6 bases). In germline, CDR1 is SGHTA, CDR2 FQGNSA. The CDR3 contains 14 residues. CDR3 nucleotide sequence: TGTGCCAGCAGCTACGCGGGACGATCTGGTTCGCAGTACTTT. Protein product: CASSYAGRSGSQYF.

The V gene is TRBV7-8, the J gene TRBJ1-1; no clear D gene. The length of the CDR3 is 15 residues. The germline V gene encodes CDR1 SGHVS and CDR2 FQNEAQ. V was trimmed by 1 base and J by 12 bases, leaving 21 bases between them. CDR3 in DNA: TGTGCCAGCAGCTTAGATCGAGGTCCCGATACGGAGTCTTTCTTT. Translating it yields CASSLDRGPDTESFF.

As for this clonotype: The CDR3 does not end in the conserved phenylalanine or tryptophan, so this is likely a read error. The V and J genes are TRBV7-2 and TRBJ1-5; unclear D gene. The CDR3 covers 13 residues. Germline CDR1 SGHTA, CDR2 FQGNSA. CDR3 protein: CASSHTETPPQHY. CDR3 nucleotides: TGCGCCAGCAGCCATACAGAAACTCCCCCCCAGCATTAT.

The chain employs TRBV7-3 and TRBJ2-7, with D perhaps TRBD2 (6 bases). With 6 bases removed from V and 4 bases from J, the gap between germline ends came to 28 bases. The germline gives CDR1 SGHTA, CDR2 FQGTGA. The CDR3 extends over 18 amino acids. The CDR3 is CASSSHGTGGELQYEQYV. The CDR3 coding sequence is TGTGCCAGCAGTTCTCACGGGACCGGGGGAGAGCTCCAGTACGAGCAGTACGTC.

V is TRBV6-6 and J is TRBJ2-5; maybe TRBD1 (6 bases). The CDR3 has 16 residues. Trimming removed 5 bases from V and 3 bases from J, with 19 bases in between. Germline V gene data show CDR1 as MNHNY and CDR2 as SVGAGI (reference sequence). CDR3 in amino acids: CASSGLVGAGKETQYF. CDR3 DNA: TGTGCCAGCAGTGGACTCGTGGGGGCCGGTAAAGAGACCCAGTACTTC.

The chain is built from TRBV25-1 and TRBJ2-7; D is unclear. The V and J ends lost 5 bases and 3 bases respectively, with 11 bases between them. This CDR3 is 13 amino acids long. Germline V lookup: CDR1 MGHDK, CDR2 SYGVNS. As DNA, the CDR3 is TGTGCCAGCAGTTTATCGGCAGGCTACGAGCAGTACTTC. Translated, it gives CASSLSAGYEQYF.

Remarks on this clonotype: Without the conserved terminal phenylalanine or tryptophan, this CDR3 likely stems from a read error. No DNA is shown, since the ends of the CDR3 on it are uncertain; the CDR3 is the one TCRdb lists. The chain recombines TRBV9 with TRBJ2-3; the D call of TRBD1 is as the table states it, not checked on the DNA. Germline V gives CDR1 SGDLS, CDR2 YYNGEE. Counting both end residues, the CDR3 totals 13 amino acids. The CDR3 sequence is CASSVGGTGNQPL.

This chain uses TRBV7-9 with TRBJ2-7, with D maybe TRBD2 (6 bases). The V end lost 5 bases, the J end lost 10 bases, and 27 bases lay between the germline ends. Germline V gene lookup returns CDR1 SEHNR and CDR2 FQNEAQ (reference sequence). The CDR3 runs 16 residues. CDR3 coding DNA: TGTGCCAGCAGCGTTCAAAGAAGCGGGCGAGCGATCAGCCAGTACTTC. Protein: CASSVQRSGRAISQYF.

With regard to this clonotype: Since no conserved phenylalanine or tryptophan closes the CDR3, a read error is the likely cause. This sequence joins TRBV19 and TRBJ2-1, with D possibly being TRBD1 or TRBD2 (7 bases each). The CDR3 length is 16 residues. Germline CDR1 LNHDA, CDR2 SQIVND (reference sequence). Trimming left V 1 base short and J 11 bases short, with 21 bases between. CDR3 DNA: TGTGCCAGTAGTATAGCTAGCGGAGGGGGCAATGATCAGCAGTTCGTC. This sequence encodes CASSIASGGGNDQQFV.

This clonotype has only one observation. This chain joins TRBV7-3 and TRBJ2-7, with D uncertain. Germline V gene data show CDR1 as SGHTA and CDR2 as FQGTGA. V was shortened by 5 bases and J by 3 bases, with 26 bases between the two germline ends. The CDR3 is 18 amino acids. CDR3 sequence (DNA): TGTGCCAGCAGCCATAGAGGCGCGGAGCAGCAGTACGTCTACGAGCAGTACGTC. Translation gives CASSHRGAEQQYVYEQYV.

Points on this clonotype: Sequence at one end of the junction differs from germline and may be a read error. The chain joins TRBV11-2 to TRBJ2-3; D possibly matches TRBD1 or TRBD2 (5 bases each). Per germline, CDR1 SGHAT and CDR2 FQNNGV. The CDR3 runs to 15 residues. CDR3 nucleotide sequence: TGTGGCAGCAGCCCCGGGACGGCAAGCACAGATACGCAGTATTTT. Its protein is CGSSPGTASTDTQYF.

The CDR3 DNA follows: TGTGCCAGCAGCTTGACTCCCGCCGTCTTGAACACTGAAGCTTTCTTT. The encoded protein is CASSLTPAVLNTEAFF. This chain links TRBV11-1 with TRBJ1-1; no clear D gene. CDR1 and CDR2 from the germline V gene are SGHAT and FQDESV (reference sequence). V was clipped by 3 bases and J by 0 bases, with 14 bases between them. CDR3 size: 16 residues.

Notes on this clonotype: Relative to the germline gene, one junction end is altered; a read error may explain this. J is TRBJ1-2 and V is TRBV7-2, with D perhaps TRBD1 (5 bases). The germline gives CDR1 SGHTA, CDR2 FQGNSA. The CDR3 is 13 residues long. CDR3 sequence: CASSLAGWGYEQF. The CDR3 bases are TGTGCCAGCAGCCTAGCGGGCTGGGGGTACGAGCAGTTC.